These 28 T cell receptor beta chains came from one sample sequenced in a study of beta chain features in type 1 diabetes. The investigators reverse transcribed all of the isolated RNA, so they sequenced expressed TCRB transcripts. The method was immunoSEQ multiplex PCR; TCRdb's version includes in-frame clones alone and lacks a portion of them. The sample holds some 150,000 clones; less than 10% are singletons and the top ten take approximately 0.65%. The sequenced material came from central memory CD4+ T cells from blood. Receptor source: a woman aged 40 to 49 in good health.

This clone was seen at least ten times. Germline and junction disagree at one end, which may indicate a read error. V gene TRBV7-2 combines with J gene TRBJ2-5, with 9 positions matching TRBD2. The CDR3 covers 16 residues. Looked up from germline, CDR1 is SGHTA and CDR2 is FQGNSA. The chain's CDR3 is CASSLLRGGNQGTQYF. DNA of the CDR3: TGTGCCAGCAGCTTACTGCGGGGGGGTAACCAAGGGACCCAGTACTTC.

J is TRBJ1-6 and V is TRBV6-5; D gene unclear. The CDR3 sequence is 14 residues long. The ends were cut back, 4 bases at V and 10 bases at J, with 14 bases in the middle. CDR1 MNHEY and CDR2 SVGAGI come from the germline V gene. CDR3 bases: TGTGCCAGCAGTTGGCAGGTGGGAGGATCACCCCTCCACTTT. As protein: CASSWQVGGSPLHF.

At least ten counts were recorded for this clone. The chain recombines TRBV7-2 with TRBJ2-5; weak D call: TRBD2 (6 bases). V gave up 5 bases and J gave up 7 bases, with 14 bases separating them. CDR1 is SGHTA, CDR2 FQGNSA, per germline. CDR3 length equals 13 residues. Here the CDR3 reads CASSQDHGGTQYF. As DNA, the CDR3 is TGTGCCAGCAGCCAGGACCACGGGGGGACCCAGTACTTC.

Here the CDR3 DNA reads TGCAGCGTTTCGAATAGAAACTCCTACGAGCAGTACTTC. It encodes CSVSNRNSYEQYF. The rearrangement uses TRBV29-1 and TRBJ2-7; D ambiguous. CDR3 size: 13 residues. Trimming removed 5 bases at V and 0 bases at J, with 11 bases between. Germline-derived CDR1 and CDR2 are SQVTM and ANQGSEA.

This clone appeared a few times. The J gene is TRBJ2-5, the V gene TRBV18; the D gene is possibly TRBD1 (6 bases). The V gene's germline CDR1 is KGHSH and CDR2 LQKENI. The CDR3 has 15 amino acids. The germline V and J ends were trimmed by 3 bases and 0 bases, with 11 bases remaining between them. CDR3 coding DNA: TGTGCCAGCTCACCGCGGCAGGGGCACCAAGAGACCCAGTACTTC. Translating gives CASSPRQGHQETQYF. Full variable domain (rest looked up from reference TRBV18 and TRBJ2-5): NAGVMQNPRHLVRRRGQEARLRCSPMKGHSHVYWYRQLPEEGLKFMVYLQKENIIDESGMPKERFSAEFPKEGPSILRIQQVVRGDSAAYFCASSPRQGHQETQYFGPGTRLLVL.

The genes are TRBV18 and TRBJ2-1; 10 bases match TRBD2. The CDR3 has 16 residues. From germline, CDR1 is KGHSH and CDR2 LQKENI. The J segment lost 6 bases and the V segment lost 3 bases, leaving 8 bases of the junction unmatched. CDR3 bases: TGTGCCAGCTCACCCTTTCGAGCGGGGGGGCTCAATGAGCAGTTCTTC. This gives the protein CASSPFRAGGLNEQFF.

The V and J genes are TRBV29-1 and TRBJ2-7; D perhaps matches TRBD1 (7 bases). The germline CDR1 and CDR2 sequences are SQVTM and ANQGSEA. Trimming stripped 7 bases from V and 0 bases from J, with 19 bases between. This CDR3 has 15 residues. The CDR3 spells CSGGAYRGISYEQYF. CDR3 in DNA: TGCAGCGGGGGGGCCTACAGGGGTATCTCCTACGAGCAGTACTTC.

This clone has a handful of counts. CDR3 sequence: CASSDRSSGATDTQYF. The DNA of the CDR3 is TGCGCCAGCAGTGATCGGAGTAGCGGGGCCACAGATACGCAGTATTTT. The chain has TRBV10-1 and TRBJ2-3; 8 nucleotides agree with TRBD2. CDR3 length: 16 residues. J was trimmed by 2 bases and V by 3 bases; bases with no gene match: 7. Germline V gene lookup returns CDR1 WNHNN and CDR2 SYGVQD (reference sequence).

The chain links TRBV5-1 to TRBJ2-7, with TRBD1 identical over 8 bases. The length of the CDR3 is 16 residues. Trimming at V came to 1 base and at J to 4 bases, leaving 10 bases not matched to a gene. Per the germline V gene, CDR1 is SGHRS and CDR2 is YFSETQ. The CDR3: CASSLQGGRGLYEQYF. The CDR3 DNA reads as TGCGCCAGCAGCTTGCAGGGCGGCAGGGGGCTATACGAGCAGTACTTC.

This clone appeared a few times. The chain recombines TRBV12-5 with TRBJ1-2, with 7 nucleotides matching TRBD1. Germline CDR1 reads LGHNT; CDR2 reads FRNRAP. With 0 bases clipped from V and 3 bases from J, the junction kept 10 bases outside the gene matches. This CDR3 is 17 amino acids long. The CDR3 DNA sequence: TGTGCTAGTGGTTTGGTTAGACAGGGTCGGACCTACTATGGCTACACCTTC. Translating gives CASGLVRQGRTYYGYTF.

This clone was found a few times. This chain joins TRBV6-1 and TRBJ2-3; weak D call: TRBD2 (5 bases). The CDR3 loop spans 13 amino acids. Trimming shortened V by 3 bases and J by 9 bases, and 13 bases separated the two germline ends. Germline V gene lookup returns CDR1 MNHNS and CDR2 SASEGT. CDR3 loop: CASSERAERTQYF. CDR3 sequence (DNA): TGTGCCAGCAGTGAGCGGGCTGAGAGGACGCAGTATTTT.

The rearrangement uses TRBV7-9 and TRBJ1-3, with TRBD1 identical over 7 bases. Trimming took 1 base from V and 0 from J; bases not matched to a gene: 9. Germline V gives CDR1 SEHNR, CDR2 FQNEAQ (reference sequence). The CDR3 spans 18 residues. For the CDR3, the DNA is TGTGCCAGCAGCTTAGGGAACAGGGGAAGCTACTCTGGAAACACCATATATTTT. It translates to CASSLGNRGSYSGNTIYF.

CDR3 region: CASSYGDSSYNEQFF. The CDR3 region has the DNA TGTGCCAGCAGTTACGGGGACAGCTCCTACAATGAGCAGTTCTTC. This chain joins TRBV6-5 and TRBJ2-1; 7 nucleotides line up with TRBD1. The CDR3 extends over 15 amino acids. In germline, CDR1 is MNHEY, CDR2 SVGAGI. V trimming: 2 bases; J trimming: 0 bases; junction bases outside the gene matches: 1.

This clone was counted between two and nine times. J is TRBJ2-7 and V is TRBV2, with D possibly TRBD2 on 5 matching bases. CDR3 length equals 11 residues. Per germline, CDR1 SNHLY and CDR2 FYNNEI. V lost 1 base and J 12 bases, leaving 10 bases between the germline ends. The CDR3 is CASSEDRELYF. CDR3 DNA: TGTGCCAGCAGTGAAGACCGGGAACTGTACTTC.

The genes are TRBV25-1 and TRBJ2-7, with TRBD1 matching over 7 bases. Trimming at V came to 2 bases and at J to 1 base, leaving 2 bases not matched to a gene. Germline V gene data show CDR1 as MGHDK and CDR2 as SYGVNS. The CDR3 totals 14 residues. The CDR3 loop reads CASSEGTASYEQYF. DNA of the CDR3: TGTGCCAGCAGTGAAGGGACAGCATCCTACGAGCAGTACTTC.

The chain combines TRBV14 with TRBJ2-7; 7 positions match TRBD1. Germline CDR1 and CDR2: SGHDN and FVKESK. The junction had 6 bases not matched to a gene; V was cut back by 0 bases and J by 7 bases. The CDR3 runs 14 residues. CDR3 residues: CASSQDRGLYEQYF. In DNA form, the CDR3 reads TGTGCCAGCAGCCAAGATAGGGGGCTATATGAGCAGTACTTC.

There are a few counts of this clone. The rearrangement joins TRBV11-2 to TRBJ1-6; D not certain. V lost 7 bases and J lost 6, with 16 bases in between. This CDR3 is built from 15 residues. CDR1 and CDR2 from the germline V gene are SGHAT and FQNNGV. For the CDR3, the DNA is TGTGCCAGCACCGCCGCCTTCGGGTCTAATTCACCCCTCCACTTT. It specifies CASTAAFGSNSPLHF. The full variable domain, completed using reference TRBV11-2 and TRBJ1-6, is EAGVAQSPRYKIIEKRQSVAFWCNPISGHATLYWYQQILGQGPKLLIQFQNNGVVDDSQLPKDRFSAERLKGVDSTLKIQPAKLEDSAVYLCASTAAFGSNSPLHFGNGTRLTVT.

The chain combines TRBV9 with TRBJ2-7, with D possibly being TRBD1 (6 bases). CDR1 and CDR2 from the germline V gene are SGDLS and YYNGEE. The V and J ends lost 4 bases and 0 bases respectively, with 14 bases between them. The CDR3 covers 15 residues. DNA of the CDR3: TGTGCCAGCAGCCCGGACAGAATCAGCTCCTACGAGCAGTACTTC. It yields the protein CASSPDRISSYEQYF.

This clone was seen repeatedly, ten times or more. The same CDR3 can be traced to other DNA sequences in this sample. V usage is TRBV7-9 and J usage is TRBJ1-6, with 9 bases matching TRBD1. This CDR3 spans 13 amino acids. Germline values: CDR1 SEHNR, CDR2 FQNEAQ (reference sequence). With V trimmed by 5 bases and J by 9 bases, 2 bases remained unmatched. Here the CDR3 reads CASSPDRGSPLHF. CDR3 nucleotide sequence: TGTGCCAGCAGCCCGGACAGGGGTTCACCCCTCCACTTT.

This clone was seen a few times. The genes are TRBV7-9 and TRBJ1-1; D gene unclear. Germline V gene data show CDR1 as SEHNR and CDR2 as FQNEAQ (reference sequence). Trimming pared 5 bases from V and 11 bases from J, leaving 12 bases between. The CDR3 runs to 11 residues. CDR3 nucleotides: TGTGCCAGCAGCCGCGGGAGGGATGCTTTCTTT. Amino acids: CASSRGRDAFF. The full variable domain, its missing parts supplied by reference TRBV7-9 and TRBJ1-1, is DTGVSQNPRHKITKRGQNVTFRCDPISEHNRLYWYRQTLGQGPEFLTYFQNEAQLEKSRLLSDRFSAERPKGSFSTLEIQRTEQGDSAMYLCASSRGRDAFFGQGTRLTVV.

A few counts support this clone. The genes are TRBV9 and TRBJ1-6; D call uncertain. CDR1 and CDR2 (germline): SGDLS, YYNGEE. This CDR3 region has 14 residues. V lost 1 base to trimming and J lost 7 bases, with 9 bases between them. CDR3 in DNA: TGTGCCAGCAGCGTATATAATTTCAATTCACCCCTCCACTTT. Translated: CASSVYNFNSPLHF.

As to this clone: A much larger clone differs from this one at a single base, so this may be a read error. The chain couples TRBV11-3 to TRBJ2-2; the match to TRBD1 covers 9 bases. The CDR3 has 14 residues. V gave up 6 bases and J gave up 4 bases; unmatched junction bases: 3. Germline lookup yields CDR1 SGHNT and CDR2 YENEEA. CDR3 residues: CASRGQGGTGELFF. The CDR3 region has the DNA TGTGCCAGCAGGGGACAGGGAGGCACCGGGGAGCTGTTTTTT. The whole variable domain, remainder taken from reference TRBV11-3 and TRBJ2-2, is EAGVVQSPRYKIIEKKQPVAFWCNPISGHNTLYWYLQNLGQGPELLIRYENEEAVDDSQLPKDRFSAERLKGVDSTLKIQPAELGDSAVYLCASRGQGGTGELFFGEGSRLTVL.

This clone was recorded a few times. The rearrangement uses TRBV20-1 and TRBJ2-1, with a possible D match to TRBD1 (6 bases). This CDR3 comprises 11 residues. Germline values: CDR1 DFQATT, CDR2 SNEGSKA (reference sequence). Trimming removed 6 bases at V and 4 bases at J, with 7 bases between. The CDR3 region has the DNA TGCAGTGCAACAGGGTACAATGAGCAGTTCTTC. Encoded protein: CSATGYNEQFF.

This clone came up a few times. The CDR3 region has the DNA TGTGCCAGCAGACGGAACAGGGGGGGAGAGACCCAGTACTTC. Translation: CASRRNRGGETQYF. The rearrangement uses TRBV28 and TRBJ2-5; possible D gene TRBD1, 8 bases. The germline V and J ends were trimmed by 6 bases and 4 bases, with 15 bases remaining between them. From germline, CDR1 is MDHEN and CDR2 SYDVKM. The CDR3 spans 14 residues.

This clone was seen a few times. The chain employs TRBV4-3 and TRBJ2-7; D is perhaps TRBD2 (6 bases). The CDR3 totals 17 residues. Trimming pared 3 bases from V and 3 bases from J, leaving 21 bases between. CDR1 is LGHNA, CDR2 YSLEER, per germline. CDR3 protein: CASSQVSGIGGYYEQYF. In DNA, the CDR3 is TGCGCCAGCAGCCAGGTTTCAGGGATCGGGGGTTACTACGAGCAGTACTTC.

This clone was detected many times. The chain combines TRBV11-1 with TRBJ2-7; TRBD1 aligns across 9 bases. Germline V CDR1 and CDR2: SGHAT, FQDESV (reference sequence). CDR3 size: 14 residues. Trimming removed 5 bases from V and 3 bases from J; junction bases left unmatched: 5. Here the CDR3 reads CASSGPGQGYEQYF. In DNA form, the CDR3 reads TGTGCCAGCAGCGGACCGGGACAGGGCTACGAGCAGTACTTC.

In this sample, this clone turned up a few times. The chain employs TRBV2 and TRBJ2-2, with a possible D match to TRBD1 (6 bases). V lost 10 bases and J 5 bases, leaving 8 bases between the germline ends. CDR1 is SNHLY, CDR2 FYNNEI, per germline. CDR3 length: 11 amino acids. The CDR3 region is CATQGTGELFF. In DNA, the CDR3 is TGTGCCACCCAGGGGACCGGGGAGCTGTTTTTT. Based on the CDR3 plus reference TRBV2 and TRBJ2-2, the full variable domain is EPEVTQTPSHQVTQMGQEVILRCVPISNHLYFYWYRQILGQKVEFLVSFYNNEISEKSEIFDDQFSVERPDGSNFTLKIRSTKLEDSAMYFCATQGTGELFFGEGSRLTVL.

This clone was detected a few times. Because the CDR3's place on the DNA is in doubt, the DNA is left out and the CDR3 is given as listed by TCRdb. The chain has TRBV18 and TRBJ1-3. Germline loops: CDR1 KGHSH, CDR2 LQKENI. Both ends counted, the CDR3 spans 17 residues. CDR3 sequence reads: CASSPVPGVRLGNTIYF.